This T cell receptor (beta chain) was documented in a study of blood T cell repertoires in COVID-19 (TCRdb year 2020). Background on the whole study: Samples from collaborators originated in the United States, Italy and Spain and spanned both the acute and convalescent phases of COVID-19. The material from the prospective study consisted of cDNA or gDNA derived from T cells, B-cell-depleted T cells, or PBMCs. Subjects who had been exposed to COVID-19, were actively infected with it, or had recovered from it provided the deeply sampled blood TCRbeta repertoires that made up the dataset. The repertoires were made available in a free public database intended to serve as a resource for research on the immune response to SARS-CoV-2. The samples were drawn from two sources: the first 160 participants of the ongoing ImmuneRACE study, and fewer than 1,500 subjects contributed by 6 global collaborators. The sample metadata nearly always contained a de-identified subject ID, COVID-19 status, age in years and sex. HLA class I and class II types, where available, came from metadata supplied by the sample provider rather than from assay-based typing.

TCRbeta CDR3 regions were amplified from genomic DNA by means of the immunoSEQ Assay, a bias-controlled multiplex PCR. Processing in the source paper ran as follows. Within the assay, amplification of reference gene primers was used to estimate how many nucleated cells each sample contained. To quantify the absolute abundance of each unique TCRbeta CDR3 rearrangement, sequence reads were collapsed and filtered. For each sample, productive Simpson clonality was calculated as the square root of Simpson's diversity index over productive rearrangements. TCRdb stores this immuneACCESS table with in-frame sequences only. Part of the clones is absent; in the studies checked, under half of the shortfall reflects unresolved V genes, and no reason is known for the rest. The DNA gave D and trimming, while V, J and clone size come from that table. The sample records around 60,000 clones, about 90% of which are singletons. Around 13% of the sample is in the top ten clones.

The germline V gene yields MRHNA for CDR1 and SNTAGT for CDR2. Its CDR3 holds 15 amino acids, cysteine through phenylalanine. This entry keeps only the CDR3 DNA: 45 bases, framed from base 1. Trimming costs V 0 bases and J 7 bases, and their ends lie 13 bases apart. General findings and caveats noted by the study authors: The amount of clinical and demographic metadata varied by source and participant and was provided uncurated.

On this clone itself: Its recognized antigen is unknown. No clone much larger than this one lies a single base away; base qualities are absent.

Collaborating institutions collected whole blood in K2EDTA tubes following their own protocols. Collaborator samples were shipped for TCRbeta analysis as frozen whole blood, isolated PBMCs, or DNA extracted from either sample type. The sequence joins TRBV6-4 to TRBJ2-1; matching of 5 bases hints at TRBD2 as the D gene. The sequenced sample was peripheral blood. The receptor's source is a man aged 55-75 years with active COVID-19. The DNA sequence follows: TGTGCCAGCAGTGACTCAAGCGGAGAGGGTAATGAGCAGTTCTTC. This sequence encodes CASSDSSGEGNEQFF.